Listed below are T cell receptor beta chains from one sample, sequenced in a study of cytomegalovirus exposure and HLA in healthy donors. Data came from immunoSEQ multiplex PCR; TCRdb stores just in-frame clones and leaves some out. The sample carries about 190,000 clones, approximately 75% recorded once. Sequencing was done on a sample of PBMCs. The source is a man younger than 40 in good health and CMV-seropositive. The conserved cysteine and the conserved F or W are not part of the CDR3 here.

v_call cdr3_aa
TRBV2 ASSLTDTQY
TRBV30 AWAIDYEQY
TRBV5-6 ASSPGQNYGYT
TRBV27 ASSLLGQGPYNEQF
TRBV2 ASRDDNNYGYT
TRBV7-2 ASSFVGGNEQF
TRBV4-1 ASSPERYNEQF
TRBV7-9 ASSPGGDRAEKLF
TRBV7-8 ASSDSGGRGSILWGSGNTIY
TRBV9 ASSVSGSQTTGELF
TRBV9 ASSVSTGETTASGANVLT
TRBV27 ASSLSEGQGRETQY
TRBV19 ASSSLDRGAEQY
TRBV6-1 ASRTRDRAEKLF
TRBV18 ASRGEPPLNYYEQY
TRBV5-1 ASSLGDSGTGELF
TRBV5-4 ASSHTEDSGGNTIY
TRBV6-4 ATKQGHQNTEAF
TRBV7-3 ASSPSGETQY
TRBV7-3 ASSLNRDTQY
TRBV19 ASSITPSGGTQETQY
TRBV5-1 ASSLAGSREGRETQY
TRBV7-2 ASSPRRTAPQYNEQF
TRBV30 AWSYGTGGGQPQH
TRBV6-5 ASSYHLRNSPLH
TRBV9 ASSASGTGDFEKLF
TRBV6-6 ASSERAQPQH
TRBV7-9 ASSRGTGNQPQH
TRBV5-6 ASSFGDRGGQPQH
TRBV9 ASSVSRGAGGYT
TRBV10-3 AISVVSGNEQF
TRBV5-5 ASSLAVAGLPYEQY
TRBV25-1 ASSERLTDTEAF
TRBV7-7 ASSFNRASSYEQY
TRBV2 ASRPTSGGAGEQF
TRBV25-1 ASSDSLAKNIQY
TRBV9 ASSAGAGTILYEQY
TRBV2 ASSDPHEGVRQGRRPQH
TRBV9 ASSPTPTGMETQY
TRBV11-2 ASSSFTDSYEQY
TRBV10-3 AISFQGADTQY
TRBV4-1 ASSQIGRGVPEQY
TRBV27 ASSPRAPGPEAF
TRBV5-1 ASSYGQRGEQF
TRBV5-6 ASSSLRKGGTGELF
TRBV19 KVSARGWMNTEAF
TRBV7-6 ASSLQSSYEQY